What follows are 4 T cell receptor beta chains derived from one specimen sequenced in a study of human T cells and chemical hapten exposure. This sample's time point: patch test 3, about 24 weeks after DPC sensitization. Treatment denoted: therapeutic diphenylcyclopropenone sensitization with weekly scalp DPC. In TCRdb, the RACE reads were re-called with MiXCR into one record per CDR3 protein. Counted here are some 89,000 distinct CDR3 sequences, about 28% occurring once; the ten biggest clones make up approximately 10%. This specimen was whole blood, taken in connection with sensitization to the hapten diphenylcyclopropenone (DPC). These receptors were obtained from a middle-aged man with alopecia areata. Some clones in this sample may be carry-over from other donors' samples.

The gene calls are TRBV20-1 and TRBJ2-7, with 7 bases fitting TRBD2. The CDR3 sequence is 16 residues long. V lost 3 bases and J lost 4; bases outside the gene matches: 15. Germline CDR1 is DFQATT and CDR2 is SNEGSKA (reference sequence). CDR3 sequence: CSASPPGASGQYEQYF. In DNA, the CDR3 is TGCAGTGCTAGTCCCCCTGGGGCTAGCGGTCAATACGAGCAGTACTTC.

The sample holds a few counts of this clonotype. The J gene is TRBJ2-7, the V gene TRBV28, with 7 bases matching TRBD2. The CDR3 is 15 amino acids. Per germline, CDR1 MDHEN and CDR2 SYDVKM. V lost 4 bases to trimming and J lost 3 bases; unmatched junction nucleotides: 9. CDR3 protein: CASSSQTSPDYEQYF. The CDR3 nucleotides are TGTGCCAGCAGTTCGCAGACTAGCCCGGACTACGAGCAGTACTTC.

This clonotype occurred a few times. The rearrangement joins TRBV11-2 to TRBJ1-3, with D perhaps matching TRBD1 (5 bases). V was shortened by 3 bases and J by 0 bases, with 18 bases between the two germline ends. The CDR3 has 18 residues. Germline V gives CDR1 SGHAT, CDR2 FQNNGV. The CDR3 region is CASSLIPGRTSSGNTIYF. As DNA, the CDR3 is TGTGCCAGCAGCTTGATCCCGGGGCGAACCAGCTCTGGAAACACCATATATTTT.

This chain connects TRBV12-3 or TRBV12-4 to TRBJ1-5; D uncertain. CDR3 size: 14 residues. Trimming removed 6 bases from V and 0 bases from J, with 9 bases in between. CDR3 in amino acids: CASRYQNSNQPQHF. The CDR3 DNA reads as TGTGCCAGCAGATATCAAAATAGCAATCAGCCCCAGCATTTT.